Listed here are 30 T cell receptor beta chains from one sample, sequenced in a study of T-cell reconstitution after alpha-beta-depleted transplantation in children. Preparing the TCRbeta library involved the use of unique molecular identifiers. TCRdb recomputed calls from the PCR reads with MiXCR, one row per CDR3 protein. The table has roughly 790,000 distinct CDR3 sequences, 15% to 20% seen once; the top ten hold approximately 5%. The sample here was PBMCs, mostly from graft donor cells, taken 360 days after TCRalphabeta/CD19-depleted stem cell transplant. These receptors originate from a male patient under 18 who had a stem cell transplant for acute lymphoblastic leukemia, so the T cells may come from the graft donor.

Only a few counts were recorded for this clonotype. This rearrangement joins TRBV15 to TRBJ1-1; tentative D call: TRBD1 (6 bases). V shed 3 bases and J shed 4 bases, with 15 bases lying between them. Germline CDR1 and CDR2: LNHNV and YYDKDF (reference sequence). The CDR3 length is 15 residues. CDR3 loop: CATSRDITGSTEAFF. The DNA of the CDR3 is TGTGCCACCAGCAGGGATATTACAGGGAGCACTGAAGCTTTCTTT.

Only a few counts were recorded for this clonotype. The chain recombines TRBV10-3 with TRBJ1-1, with D uncertain. The length of the CDR3 is 15 residues. The germline gives CDR1 ENHRY, CDR2 SYGVKD. The V end was cut by 1 base, the J end by 0 bases, with 9 bases between. In nucleotides, the CDR3 is TGTGCCATCAGTGAGTTAAACAGCATGAACACTGAAGCTTTCTTT. Translation gives CAISELNSMNTEAFF.

This clonotype was counted ten times or more. The gene calls are TRBV29-1 and TRBJ2-1, with 10 bases aligning to TRBD2. V gave up 5 bases and J gave up 8 bases; unmatched junction bases: 18. Per the germline V gene, CDR1 is SQVTM and CDR2 is ANQGSEA. The CDR3 is 17 amino acids. This CDR3 is CSVTSERQREGPHEQFF. The CDR3 region has the DNA TGCAGCGTTACGTCTGAAAGGCAGCGGGAGGGCCCCCATGAGCAGTTCTTC.

V is TRBV24-1 and J is TRBJ2-1; 11 positions agree with TRBD2. The germline gives CDR1 KGHDR, CDR2 SFDVKD. Unmatched junction bases numbered 11, after V lost 4 bases and J lost 10 bases. The CDR3 runs to 16 residues. This chain's CDR3 is CATSDPRLAGPSEQFF. The CDR3 bases are TGTGCCACCAGTGACCCCCGACTAGCGGGACCATCCGAGCAGTTCTTC.

The chain recombines TRBV29-1 with TRBJ2-7; 8 bases line up with TRBD1. This CDR3 contains 13 residues. Germline assignment: CDR1 SQVTM and CDR2 ANQGSEA. Trimming took 7 bases from V and 2 from J; bases not matched to a gene: 7. CDR3 amino acids: CSAAQTGAYEQYF. The CDR3 DNA follows: TGCAGCGCGGCCCAGACAGGGGCCTACGAGCAGTACTTC.

The chain combines TRBV7-2 with TRBJ2-1, with 8 bases fitting TRBD2. J was trimmed by 6 bases and V by 2 bases; bases with no gene match: 9. The CDR3 is made up of 16 amino acids. Germline lookup yields CDR1 SGHTA and CDR2 FQGNSA. CDR3 protein: CASSLLELAVLNEQFF. CDR3 DNA: TGTGCCAGCAGCTTACTCGAACTAGCGGTCCTCAATGAGCAGTTCTTC.

This clonotype was seen ten or more times. The V gene is TRBV25-1, the J gene TRBJ2-5, with 8 bases matching TRBD1. CDR1 and CDR2 (germline): MGHDK, SYGVNS. J gave up 0 bases and V 3 bases, and 3 bases lay outside the gene matches. The CDR3 has 15 residues. CDR3 in DNA: TGTGCCAGCAGTGACAGGGGGCGAAACCAAGAGACCCAGTACTTC. Translating it yields CASSDRGRNQETQYF.

Here the CDR3 reads CSVSGGAGSPLHF. The CDR3 bases are TGCAGCGTTAGTGGGGGCGCAGGGTCACCCCTCCACTTT. V and J are TRBV29-1 and TRBJ1-6, with a tentative D call TRBD1 (6 bases). CDR1 SQVTM and CDR2 ANQGSEA come from the germline V gene. V shed 5 bases and J shed 10 bases, with 15 bases lying between them. The CDR3 totals 13 residues.

This clonotype was found a few times. The rearrangement joins TRBV5-1 to TRBJ2-1; D not certain. This CDR3 comprises 13 residues. Germline CDR1 is SGHRS and CDR2 is YFSETQ. V dropped 5 bases and J dropped 6 bases, with 12 bases sitting between them. This chain's CDR3 is CASSFDFINEQFF. The CDR3 bases are TGCGCCAGCAGTTTCGACTTCATCAATGAGCAGTTCTTC.

The chain recombines TRBV20-1 with TRBJ1-1; D ambiguous. Trimming removed 3 bases from V and 0 bases from J, with 5 bases in between. The CDR3 extends over 12 amino acids. Germline assignment: CDR1 DFQATT and CDR2 SNEGSKA (reference sequence). This CDR3 reads CSARRVNTEAFF. CDR3 nucleotide sequence: TGCAGTGCTAGGAGGGTGAACACTGAAGCTTTCTTT.

This clonotype was found a few times. This chain links TRBV5-1 with TRBJ2-1; the D gene could be TRBD1 or TRBD2 (5 bases each). The germline CDR1 and CDR2 sequences are SGHRS and YFSETQ. V lost 3 bases and J 9 bases, leaving 16 bases between the germline ends. This CDR3 is 14 amino acids long. Here the CDR3 reads CASSWAGTDREQFF. As DNA, the CDR3 is TGCGCCAGCAGCTGGGCCGGGACCGACCGTGAGCAGTTCTTC.

This clonotype has a handful of counts. V and J are TRBV3-1 and TRBJ2-5, with TRBD1 as a possible D gene (5 bases). Trimming took 0 bases from V and 2 from J, leaving 16 bases between them. From germline, CDR1 is LGHDT and CDR2 YNNKEL (reference sequence). The CDR3 has 17 residues. The CDR3, as DNA: TGTGCCAGCAGCCAAGATCAGGGTCTCCAACCACAAGAGACCCAGTACTTC. It translates to CASSQDQGLQPQETQYF.

In its sample, this clonotype was seen a few times. The rearrangement uses TRBV7-3 and TRBJ2-6; no clear D. Per germline, CDR1 SGHTA and CDR2 FQGTGA. The CDR3 is made up of 16 amino acids. The germline V and J ends were trimmed by 0 bases and 4 bases, with 10 bases remaining between them. The CDR3 bases are TGTGCCAGCAGCTTAACCTTGGGCGCCGGGGCCAACGTCCTGACTTTC. This codes for CASSLTLGAGANVLTF.

J is TRBJ1-4 and V is TRBV29-1; the D gene is possibly TRBD1 (6 bases). Germline CDR1 and CDR2: SQVTM and ANQGSEA. The CDR3 runs 11 residues. Trimming stripped 5 bases from V and 8 bases from J, with 9 bases between. The CDR3 reads CSVRGAEKLFF. The CDR3 nucleotides read TGCAGCGTTCGGGGGGCCGAAAAACTGTTTTTT.

V and J are TRBV29-1 and TRBJ2-3; TRBD1 is a possible D gene (5 bases). V lost 2 bases and J lost 4, with 7 bases in between. The CDR3 spans 12 residues. CDR1 and CDR2 (germline): SQVTM, ANQGSEA. The CDR3 nucleotides are TGCAGCGTTGAACAGGGTGCAGATACGCAGTATTTT. As protein: CSVEQGADTQYF.

In its sample, this clonotype was seen a few times. V and J are TRBV10-3 and TRBJ2-1, with D possibly matching TRBD2 (5 bases). The V gene lost 8 bases and the J gene lost 2 bases, with 10 bases spanning the gap. The CDR3 has 13 residues. In germline, CDR1 is ENHRY, CDR2 SYGVKD. CDR3: CAISEGTYNEQFF. For the CDR3, the DNA is TGTGCCATCTCCGAGGGTACCTACAATGAGCAGTTCTTC.

The sample holds a few counts of this clonotype. The genes are TRBV2 and TRBJ2-5; weak D call: TRBD2 (5 bases). This CDR3 comprises 12 residues. The germline V gene encodes CDR1 SNHLY and CDR2 FYNNEI. Trimming pared 4 bases from V and 13 bases from J, leaving 16 bases between. The CDR3 nucleotides are TGTGCCAGCAGTGTTTCGAGGGCCGCCACGTACTTC. Translation: CASSVSRAATYF.

This sequence joins TRBV9 and TRBJ1-2, with D perhaps TRBD1 (6 bases). CDR3 size: 13 residues. Trimming removed 4 bases from V and 7 bases from J, with 14 bases in between. Germline CDR1 reads SGDLS; CDR2 reads YYNGEE. CDR3 amino acids: CASSSTGSSGYTF. The CDR3 DNA follows: TGTGCCAGCAGCTCAACAGGGTCCTCTGGCTACACCTTC.

This clonotype was found many times. Its ends do not fully match the called genes, so a read error is possible. The genes are TRBV5-1 and TRBJ2-1; 10 positions match TRBD2. From germline, CDR1 is SGHRS and CDR2 YFSETQ. This CDR3 comprises 15 residues. CDR3 residues: CASSPPGLASNEQFF. The DNA for the CDR3 is TGTGCCAGCAGCCCCCCGGGACTAGCGTCCAATGAGCAGTTCTTC.

V is TRBV10-2 and J is TRBJ2-3; 14 positions agree with TRBD2. Germline V CDR1 and CDR2: WSHSY, SAAADI. The CDR3 consists of 15 residues. V was pared by 7 bases and J by 5 bases, with 5 bases of the junction left unmatched. This CDR3 is CASTPGLAGVDTQYF. The CDR3 DNA reads TGCGCCAGCACTCCGGGACTAGCGGGAGTAGATACGCAGTATTTT.

V and J are TRBV29-1 and TRBJ2-3, with 10 nucleotides matching TRBD1. Germline V gives CDR1 SQVTM, CDR2 ANQGSEA. The V gene end was trimmed by 4 bases and the J gene end by 5 bases; junction bases not matched to a gene: 6. The CDR3 is made up of 14 amino acids. In nucleotides, the CDR3 is TGCAGCGTTGTGGGACAGGGGTCAGGAGATACGCAGTATTTT. Translation: CSVVGQGSGDTQYF.

This clonotype has a handful of counts. The chain has TRBV5-1 and TRBJ2-7; TRBD2 matches 8 bases. The CDR3 length is 16 residues. Germline CDR1 and CDR2: SGHRS and YFSETQ. J gave up 4 bases and V 4 bases, and 13 bases lay outside the gene matches. CDR3 nucleotides: TGCGCCAGCAGCCCCCCGTTTGGCGGGAGGATATACGAGCAGTACTTC. This translates into CASSPPFGGRIYEQYF.

The rearrangement joins TRBV7-8 to TRBJ2-5; TRBD1 or TRBD2 may be the D gene (5 bases each). CDR1 is SGHVS, CDR2 FQNEAQ, per germline. This CDR3 spans 14 amino acids. The V and J ends lost 5 bases and 5 bases respectively, with 15 bases between them. DNA of the CDR3: TGTGCCAGCAGCCCGGGACGGGTGAGGGAGACCCAGTACTTC. Protein sequence: CASSPGRVRETQYF.

This clonotype was counted a few times. This chain links TRBV15 with TRBJ1-2; D gene ambiguous. V was pared by 2 bases and J by 0 bases, with 7 bases between. The CDR3 sequence is 14 residues long. Germline V gives CDR1 LNHNV, CDR2 YYDKDF (reference sequence). DNA of the CDR3: TGTGCCACCAGCAGAATAGGGTCTAACTATGGCTACACCTTC. Its translation is CATSRIGSNYGYTF.

The V and J genes are TRBV12-3 or TRBV12-4 and TRBJ2-3, with a weak D call TRBD1 (7 bases). V lost 5 bases to trimming and J lost 0 bases, with 18 bases between them. CDR3 length: 17 residues. The CDR3 sequence is CASSGGTVRASTDTQYF. CDR3 coding DNA: TGTGCCAGCAGTGGCGGGACAGTACGGGCTAGCACAGATACGCAGTATTTT.

This sequence joins TRBV2 and TRBJ1-5, with D possibly matching TRBD1 (6 bases). This CDR3 is built from 14 residues. Trimming removed 4 bases from V and 3 bases from J, with 10 bases in between. Per germline, CDR1 SNHLY and CDR2 FYNNEI. The chain's CDR3 is CASSVTGINQPQHF. In nucleotides, the CDR3 is TGTGCCAGCAGTGTTACAGGGATCAATCAGCCCCAGCATTTT.

In its sample, this clonotype was seen a few times. The V and J genes are TRBV7-3 and TRBJ2-7; D not certain. V was trimmed by 3 bases and J by 2 bases, leaving 8 bases between them. Germline V gene data show CDR1 as SGHTA and CDR2 as FQGTGA. CDR3 length equals 13 residues. The CDR3 DNA sequence: TGTGCCAGCAGCTTCAACAGCGCCTACGAGCAGTACTTC. Its protein product is CASSFNSAYEQYF.

This rearrangement joins TRBV12-3 or TRBV12-4 to TRBJ1-2; D is unclear. The CDR3 contains 12 residues. V lost 2 bases and J lost 9, with 10 bases in between. The CDR3: CASSLHRGSYTF. The CDR3, as DNA: TGTGCCAGCAGTTTACACAGAGGGAGCTACACCTTC.

In this sample, this clonotype turned up a few times. This chain links TRBV5-1 with TRBJ2-3; D unresolved. The V gene's germline CDR1 is SGHRS and CDR2 YFSETQ. The V and J ends lost 4 bases and 2 bases respectively, with 20 bases between them. This CDR3 comprises 17 residues. CDR3 in amino acids: CASSVRGPPLLTDTQYF. The CDR3 coding sequence is TGCGCCAGCAGCGTAAGAGGTCCTCCACTTCTCACAGATACGCAGTATTTT.

In this sample, this clonotype turned up a few times. The chain has TRBV20-1 and TRBJ2-7, with 7 bases identical to TRBD2. The V gene's germline CDR1 is DFQATT and CDR2 SNEGSKA (reference sequence). The junction had 14 bases not matched to a gene; V was cut back by 4 bases and J by 5 bases. CDR3 length equals 15 residues. The CDR3 here is CSATWPGRENHEQYF. In nucleotides, the CDR3 is TGCAGTGCTACGTGGCCGGGGCGGGAGAACCACGAGCAGTACTTC.